This paragraph reports one TCR beta chain. Its antigen remains unknown. This sample is drawn from a study of OX40 agonist ivuxolimab in advanced cancers. Looking at the study overall: Two patients with cutaneous melanoma and one with hepatocellular carcinoma, three in total, showed partial responses. Overall study results and limits: CD8+ T cells (on average) carried more expanded clones than CD4+ T cells. The antigen specificity of the peripheral T cells (those that were expanded) was not determined.

The protocol was immunoSEQ multiplex PCR, while the TCRdb copy is restricted to in-frame clones and leaves out a portion. The sample includes 55,000 to 70,000 clones, 75% to 90% of them seen just once. Exclusion applied to patients with autoimmune disease history or systemic immunosuppression. CDR1 and CDR2 (germline): SGHNT, YYREEE (reference sequence). The CDR3 length is 15 residues. V lost 0 bases and J lost 0, with 7 bases in between. Sequencing used CD4+ or CD8+ T cells sorted from blood, obtained in a trial of the OX40 agonist ivuxolimab. V gene TRBV5-4 combines with J gene TRBJ1-3, with D uncertain. The sequence derives from an adult with an advanced solid tumor such as melanoma, head and neck, liver or kidney cancer. The CDR3 loop is CASSLAGSSGNTIYF. In DNA, the CDR3 is TGTGCCAGCAGCTTGGCTGGTTCCTCTGGAAACACCATATATTTT.